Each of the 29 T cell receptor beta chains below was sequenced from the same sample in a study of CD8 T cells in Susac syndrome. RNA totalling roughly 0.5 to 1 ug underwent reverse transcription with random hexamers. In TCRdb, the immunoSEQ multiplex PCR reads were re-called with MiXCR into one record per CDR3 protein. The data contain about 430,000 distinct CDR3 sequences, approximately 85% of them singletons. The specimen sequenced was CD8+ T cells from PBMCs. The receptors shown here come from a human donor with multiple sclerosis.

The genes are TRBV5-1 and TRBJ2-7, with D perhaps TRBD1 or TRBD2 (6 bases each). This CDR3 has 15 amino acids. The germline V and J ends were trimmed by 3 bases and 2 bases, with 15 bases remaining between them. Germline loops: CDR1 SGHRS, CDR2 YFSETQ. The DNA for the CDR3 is TGCGCCAGCAGCTGGGATCCGGGGGCCCCCTACGAGCAGTACTTC. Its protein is CASSWDPGAPYEQYF.

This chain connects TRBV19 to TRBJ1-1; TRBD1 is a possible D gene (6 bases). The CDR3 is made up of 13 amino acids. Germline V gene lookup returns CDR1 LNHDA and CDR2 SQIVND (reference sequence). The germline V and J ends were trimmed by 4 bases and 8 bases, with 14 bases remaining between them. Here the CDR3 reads CASSTGGLKEAFF. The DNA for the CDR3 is TGTGCCAGTAGTACGGGGGGCCTAAAGGAAGCTTTCTTT.

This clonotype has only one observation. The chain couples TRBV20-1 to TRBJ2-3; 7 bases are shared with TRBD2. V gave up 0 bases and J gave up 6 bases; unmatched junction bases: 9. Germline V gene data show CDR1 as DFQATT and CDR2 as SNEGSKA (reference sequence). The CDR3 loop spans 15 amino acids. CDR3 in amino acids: CSARDIGEGGDTQYF. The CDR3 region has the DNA TGCAGTGCTAGAGATATCGGGGAGGGCGGGGATACGCAGTATTTT.

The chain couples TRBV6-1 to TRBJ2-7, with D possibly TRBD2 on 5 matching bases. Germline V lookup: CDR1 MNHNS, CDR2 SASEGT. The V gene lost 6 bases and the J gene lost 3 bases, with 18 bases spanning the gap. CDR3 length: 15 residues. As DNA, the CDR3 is TGTGCCAGCAGGACCATGAGGGCCCAAAGCTACGAGCAGTACTTC. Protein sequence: CASRTMRAQSYEQYF.

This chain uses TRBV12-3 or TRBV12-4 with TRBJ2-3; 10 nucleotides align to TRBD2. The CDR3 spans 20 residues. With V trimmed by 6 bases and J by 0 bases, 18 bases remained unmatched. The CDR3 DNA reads TGTGCCAGCAGGCCCAGGGCTAGCGGGGGCCGGGAAGCTAGCACAGATACGCAGTATTTT. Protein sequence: CASRPRASGGREASTDTQYF.

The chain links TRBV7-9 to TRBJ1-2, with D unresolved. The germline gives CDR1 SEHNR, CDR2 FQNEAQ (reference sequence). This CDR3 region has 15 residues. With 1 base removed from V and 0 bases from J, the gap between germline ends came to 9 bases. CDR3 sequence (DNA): TGTGCCAGCAGCTTAGGTCTGACCGCTAACTATGGCTACACCTTC. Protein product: CASSLGLTANYGYTF.

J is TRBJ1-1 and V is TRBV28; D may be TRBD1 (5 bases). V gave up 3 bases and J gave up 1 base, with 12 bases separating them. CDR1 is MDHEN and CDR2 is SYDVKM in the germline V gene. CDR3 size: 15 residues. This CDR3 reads CASSLLTGANTEAFF. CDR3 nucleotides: TGTGCCAGCAGTTTGTTAACAGGAGCGAACACTGAAGCTTTCTTT.

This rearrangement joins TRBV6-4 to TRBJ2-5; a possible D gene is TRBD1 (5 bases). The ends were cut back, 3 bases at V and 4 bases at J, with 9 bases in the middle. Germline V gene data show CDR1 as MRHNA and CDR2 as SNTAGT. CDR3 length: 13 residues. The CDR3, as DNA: TGTGCCAGCAGTGAAGGACATCGAGAGACCCAGTACTTC. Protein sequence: CASSEGHRETQYF.

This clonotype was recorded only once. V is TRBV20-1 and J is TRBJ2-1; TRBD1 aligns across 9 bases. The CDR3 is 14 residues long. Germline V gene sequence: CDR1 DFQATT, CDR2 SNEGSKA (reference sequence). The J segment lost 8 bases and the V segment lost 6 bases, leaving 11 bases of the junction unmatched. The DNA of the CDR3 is TGCAGTGCCCCGCCGACAGGGGGTGGAGATGAGCAGTTCTTC. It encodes CSAPPTGGGDEQFF.

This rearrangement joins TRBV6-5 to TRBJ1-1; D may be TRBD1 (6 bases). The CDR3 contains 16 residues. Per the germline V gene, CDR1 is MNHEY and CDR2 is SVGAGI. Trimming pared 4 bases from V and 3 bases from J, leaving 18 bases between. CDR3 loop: CASSSVPPGGHTEAFF. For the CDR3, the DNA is TGTGCCAGCAGTTCCGTCCCCCCGGGGGGGCACACTGAAGCTTTCTTT.

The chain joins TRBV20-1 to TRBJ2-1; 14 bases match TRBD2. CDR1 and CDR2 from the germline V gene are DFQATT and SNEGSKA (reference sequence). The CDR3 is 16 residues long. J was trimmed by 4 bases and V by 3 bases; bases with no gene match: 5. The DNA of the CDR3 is TGCAGTGCTAGCCTGGGACTAGCGGGAGTATACAATGAGCAGTTCTTC. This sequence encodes CSASLGLAGVYNEQFF.

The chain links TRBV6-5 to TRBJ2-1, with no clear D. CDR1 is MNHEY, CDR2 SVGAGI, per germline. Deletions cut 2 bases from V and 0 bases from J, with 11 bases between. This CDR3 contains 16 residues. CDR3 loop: CASSYGSPSSYNEQFF. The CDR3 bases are TGTGCCAGCAGTTACGGCTCCCCAAGCTCCTACAATGAGCAGTTCTTC.

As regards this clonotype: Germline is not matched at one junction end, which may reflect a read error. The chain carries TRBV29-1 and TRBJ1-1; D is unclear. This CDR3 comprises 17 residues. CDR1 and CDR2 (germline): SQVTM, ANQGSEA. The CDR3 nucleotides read TGCAGCGTTGAAGGTGCCTCGGACTCAAGTCTTTTCACTGGAGCTTTCTTT. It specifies CSVEGASDSSLFTGAFF.

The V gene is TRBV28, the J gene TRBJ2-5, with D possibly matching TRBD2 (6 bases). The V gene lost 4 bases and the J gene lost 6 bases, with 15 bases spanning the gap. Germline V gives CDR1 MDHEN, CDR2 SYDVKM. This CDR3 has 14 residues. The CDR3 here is CASSSYNGGKTQYF. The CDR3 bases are TGTGCCAGCAGTTCTTATAATGGGGGGAAGACCCAGTACTTC.

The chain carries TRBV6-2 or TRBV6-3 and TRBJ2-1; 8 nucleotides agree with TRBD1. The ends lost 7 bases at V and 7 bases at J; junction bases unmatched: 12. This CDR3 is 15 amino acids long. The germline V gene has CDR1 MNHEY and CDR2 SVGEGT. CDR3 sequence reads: CASIPIGQGRNEQFF. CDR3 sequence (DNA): TGTGCCAGCATACCAATTGGACAGGGTAGGAATGAGCAGTTCTTC.

The CDR3 here is CAWSALAGSYEQYF. The CDR3 region has the DNA TGTGCCTGGAGTGCTCTAGCGGGATCCTACGAGCAGTACTTC. The chain is built from TRBV30 and TRBJ2-7, with TRBD2 matching over 9 bases. The CDR3 contains 14 residues. The germline CDR1 and CDR2 sequences are GTSNPN and SVGIG (reference sequence). Trimming removed 1 base from V and 1 base from J; junction bases left unmatched: 2. Combining the CDR3 with reference TRBV30 and TRBJ2-7 gives the whole variable domain SQTIHQWPATLVQPVGSPLSLECTVEGTSNPNLYWYRQAAGRGLQLLFYSVGIGQISSEVPQNLSASRPQDRQFILSSKKLLLSDSGFYLCAWSALAGSYEQYFGPGTRLTVT.

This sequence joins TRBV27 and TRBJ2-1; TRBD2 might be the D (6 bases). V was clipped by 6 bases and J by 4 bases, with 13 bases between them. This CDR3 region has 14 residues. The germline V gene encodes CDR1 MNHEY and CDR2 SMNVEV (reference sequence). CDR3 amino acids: CASSPVSGYNEQFF. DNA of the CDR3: TGTGCCAGCAGCCCCGTTAGCGGTTACAATGAGCAGTTCTTC.

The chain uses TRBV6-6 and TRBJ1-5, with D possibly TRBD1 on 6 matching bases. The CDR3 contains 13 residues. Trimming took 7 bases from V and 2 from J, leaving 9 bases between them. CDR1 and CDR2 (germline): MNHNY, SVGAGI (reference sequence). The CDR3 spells CASTGVRNQPQHF. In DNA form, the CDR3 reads TGTGCCAGCACAGGGGTGCGCAATCAGCCCCAGCATTTT.

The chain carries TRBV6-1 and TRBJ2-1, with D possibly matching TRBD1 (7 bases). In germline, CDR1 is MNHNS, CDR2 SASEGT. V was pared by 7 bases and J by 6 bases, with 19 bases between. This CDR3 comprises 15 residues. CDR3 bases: TGTGCCAGCAACCGCCCAGGGGGGCTCTCCAATGAGCAGTTCTTC. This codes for CASNRPGGLSNEQFF.

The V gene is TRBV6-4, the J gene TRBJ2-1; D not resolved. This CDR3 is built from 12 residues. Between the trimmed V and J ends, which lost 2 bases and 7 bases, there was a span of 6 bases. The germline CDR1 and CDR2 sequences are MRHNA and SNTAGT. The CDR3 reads CASSDNGNEQFF. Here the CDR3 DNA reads TGTGCCAGCAGTGACAACGGTAATGAGCAGTTCTTC.

In DNA form, the CDR3 reads TGTGCCAGCAGCACCGGGACAGGAGTGAGTGGCTACACCTTC. Protein sequence: CASSTGTGVSGYTF. This chain uses TRBV27 with TRBJ1-2, with 8 nucleotides matching TRBD1. Germline-derived CDR1 and CDR2 are MNHEY and SMNVEV (reference sequence). Trimming at V came to 6 bases and at J to 7 bases, leaving 10 bases not matched to a gene. CDR3 length: 14 amino acids.

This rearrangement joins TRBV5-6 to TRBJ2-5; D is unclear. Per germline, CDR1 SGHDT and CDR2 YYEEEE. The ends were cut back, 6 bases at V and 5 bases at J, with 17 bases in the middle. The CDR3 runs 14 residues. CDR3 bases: TGTGCCAGCAAGAGTAACGGGTCTCCGGAGACCCAGTACTTC. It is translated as CASKSNGSPETQYF.

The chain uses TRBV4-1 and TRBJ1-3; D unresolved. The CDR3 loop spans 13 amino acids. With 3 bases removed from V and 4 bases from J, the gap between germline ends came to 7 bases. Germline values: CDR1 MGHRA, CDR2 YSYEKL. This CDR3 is CASSHTGGNTIYF. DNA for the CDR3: TGCGCCAGCAGCCACACGGGGGGAAACACCATATATTTT.

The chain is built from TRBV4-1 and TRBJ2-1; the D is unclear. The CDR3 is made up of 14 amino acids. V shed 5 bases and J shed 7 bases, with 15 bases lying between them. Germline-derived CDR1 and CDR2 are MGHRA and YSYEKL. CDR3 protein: CASSYLAGPNEQFF. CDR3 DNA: TGCGCCAGCAGCTATCTGGCTGGCCCGAATGAGCAGTTCTTC.

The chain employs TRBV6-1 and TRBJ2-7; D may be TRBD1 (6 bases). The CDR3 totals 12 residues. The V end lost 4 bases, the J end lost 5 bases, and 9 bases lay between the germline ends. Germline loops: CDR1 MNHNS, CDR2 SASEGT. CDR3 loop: CASSGGRDEQYF. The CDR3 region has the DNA TGTGCCAGCAGTGGGGGGCGGGACGAGCAGTACTTC.

CDR3 nucleotide sequence: TGTGCCAGCAGTTCCCAAGGGGGGGGCGATGAAGCTTTCTTT. This codes for CASSSQGGGDEAFF. The gene calls are TRBV27 and TRBJ1-1; TRBD1 is a possible D gene (6 bases). The CDR3 runs 14 residues. The germline V gene has CDR1 MNHEY and CDR2 SMNVEV (reference sequence). With 4 bases removed from V and 7 bases from J, the gap between germline ends came to 16 bases.

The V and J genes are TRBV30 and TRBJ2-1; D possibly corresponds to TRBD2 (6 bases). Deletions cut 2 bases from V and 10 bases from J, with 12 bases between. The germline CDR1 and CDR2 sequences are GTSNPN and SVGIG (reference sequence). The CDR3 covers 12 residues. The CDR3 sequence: CAWSRAGWEQFF. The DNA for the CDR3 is TGTGCCTGGAGTAGAGCGGGTTGGGAGCAGTTCTTC.

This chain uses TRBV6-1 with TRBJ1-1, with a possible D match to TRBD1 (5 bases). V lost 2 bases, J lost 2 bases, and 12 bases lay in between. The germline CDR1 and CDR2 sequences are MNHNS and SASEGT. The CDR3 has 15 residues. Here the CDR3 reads CASSEKEGDNTEAFF. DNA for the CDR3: TGTGCCAGCAGTGAAAAGGAAGGGGACAACACTGAAGCTTTCTTT.

CDR3: CASSQHEELTEAFF. The CDR3 bases are TGTGCCAGCAGCCAACACGAAGAGCTTACTGAAGCTTTCTTT. The chain joins TRBV7-9 to TRBJ1-1; D is unresolved. V lost 5 bases to trimming and J lost 5 bases, with 15 bases between them. Germline V gene lookup returns CDR1 SEHNR and CDR2 FQNEAQ (reference sequence). The CDR3 has 14 residues.